This passage covers 30 T cell receptor beta chains from one sample sequenced in a study of OX40 agonist ivuxolimab in advanced cancers. Sequenced by immunoSEQ multiplex PCR; TCRdb stores in-frame clones only, minus some. The table records about 70,000 clones, about 73% of them present only once. Sequenced material: CD4+ or CD8+ T cells sorted from blood, taken in a trial of the OX40 agonist ivuxolimab. These receptors came from an adult with an advanced solid tumor such as melanoma, head and neck, liver or kidney cancer.

The genes are TRBV7-2 and TRBJ2-2; D is possibly TRBD1 or TRBD2 (5 bases each). The V gene's germline CDR1 is SGHTA and CDR2 FQGNSA. V lost 0 bases and J 0 bases, leaving 5 bases between the germline ends. The CDR3 consists of 15 residues. CDR3 bases: TGTGCCAGCAGCTTAGCGGGACCGAACACCGGGGAGCTGTTTTTT. This sequence encodes CASSLAGPNTGELFF.

This clone was counted only a few times. CDR3 loop: CASSLSDRGYGYTF. The CDR3 DNA sequence: TGTGCCAGCAGCTTGTCCGACAGAGGCTATGGCTACACCTTC. This sequence joins TRBV5-4 and TRBJ1-2, with D possibly TRBD1 on 5 matching bases. Trimming shortened V by 1 base and J by 4 bases, and 11 bases separated the two germline ends. CDR1 and CDR2 (germline): SGHNT, YYREEE (reference sequence). This CDR3 region has 14 residues.

J is TRBJ1-1 and V is TRBV29-1; maybe TRBD1 (5 bases). The CDR3 extends over 15 amino acids. Germline CDR1 reads SQVTM; CDR2 reads ANQGSEA. The V gene lost 0 bases and the J gene lost 4 bases, with 15 bases spanning the gap. The CDR3 protein is CSVEDRTGGSTEAFF. DNA of the CDR3: TGCAGCGTTGAAGATCGGACGGGGGGGAGCACTGAAGCTTTCTTT. Complete variable domain (other parts from reference TRBV29-1 and TRBJ1-1): SAVISQKPSRDICQRGTSLTIQCQVDSQVTMMFWYRQQPGQSLTLIATANQGSEATYESGFVIDKFPISRPNLTFSTLTVSNMSPEDSSIYLCSVEDRTGGSTEAFFGQGTRLTVV.

This clone was picked up one time. J is TRBJ2-1 and V is TRBV29-1; 8 nucleotides line up with TRBD2. The CDR3 has 13 amino acids. The trim removed 8 bases at V and 0 bases at J, leaving 3 bases unmatched. Germline CDR1 reads SQVTM; CDR2 reads ANQGSEA. CDR3 bases: TGCAGCTCGAGCGGGAGCTCCTACAATGAGCAGTTCTTC. It translates to CSSSGSSYNEQFF.

This clone was seen a few times. The chain joins TRBV27 to TRBJ1-2; D gene unclear. Trimming removed 5 bases at V and 4 bases at J, with 14 bases between. Germline V gene data show CDR1 as MNHEY and CDR2 as SMNVEV (reference sequence). CDR3 length: 14 amino acids. Here the CDR3 reads CASSPEITFYGYTF. CDR3 in DNA: TGTGCCAGCAGTCCGGAGATAACCTTCTATGGCTACACCTTC.

In its sample, this clone was seen a few times. The chain uses TRBV2 and TRBJ1-5, with 9 nucleotides matching TRBD1. The CDR3 runs 15 residues. With 4 bases clipped from V and 6 bases from J, the junction kept 7 bases outside the gene matches. CDR1 and CDR2 from the germline V gene are SNHLY and FYNNEI. CDR3 loop: CASSVGGQGFQPQHF. The CDR3, as DNA: TGTGCCAGCAGTGTGGGGGGACAGGGTTTTCAGCCCCAGCATTTT.

This clone was seen just once. The V call is TRBV6-1, the J call TRBJ1-3; D is unresolved. The germline V gene encodes CDR1 MNHNS and CDR2 SASEGT. Trimming took off 3 bases at V and 2 bases at J, with 14 bases between the two ends. CDR3 size: 16 residues. CDR3 in DNA: TGTGCCAGCAGTGATTTTACCCCAAGGACTGGAAACACCATATATTTT. Translation gives CASSDFTPRTGNTIYF.

This clone has a handful of counts. The chain has TRBV6-5 and TRBJ1-6; possibly TRBD1 for D (6 bases). The CDR3 has 16 amino acids. The germline CDR1 and CDR2 sequences are MNHEY and SVGAGI. The V and J ends lost 0 bases and 8 bases respectively, with 14 bases between them. CDR3 bases: TGTGCCAGCAGTTACTCCAGGGGCGCCAGCGATTCACCCCTCCACTTT. Translated, it gives CASSYSRGASDSPLHF.

The rearrangement links TRBV5-4 to TRBJ2-5; 7 bases match TRBD1. Trimming removed 0 bases from V and 5 bases from J; junction bases left unmatched: 10. Germline lookup yields CDR1 SGHNT and CDR2 YYREEE (reference sequence). The CDR3 runs to 16 residues. The CDR3 sequence: CASSLGRQGGDETQYF. Here the CDR3 DNA reads TGTGCCAGCAGCTTGGGGCGCCAAGGGGGCGATGAGACCCAGTACTTC. The full variable domain, completed using reference TRBV5-4 and TRBJ2-5, is ETGVTQSPTHLIKTRGQQVTLRCSSQSGHNTVSWYQQALGQGPQFIFQYYREEENGRGNFPPRFSGLQFPNYSSELNVNALELDDSALYLCASSLGRQGGDETQYFGPGTRLLVL.

This chain joins TRBV11-2 and TRBJ2-5; maybe TRBD1 (5 bases). The J call may not be correct, given that the DNA end is closer to TRBJ2-7. Germline loops: CDR1 SGHAT, CDR2 FQNNGV. The CDR3 covers 14 residues. CDR3 sequence: CASSSNTGSYEQYF. CDR3 in DNA: TGTGCCAGCAGCTCGAACACAGGATCCTACGAGCAGTACTTC.

The chain carries TRBV19 and TRBJ1-1; D not resolved. Between the trimmed V and J ends, which lost 1 base and 5 bases, there was a span of 14 bases. The germline V gene has CDR1 LNHDA and CDR2 SQIVND (reference sequence). The CDR3 runs to 15 residues. The CDR3: CASSIGVARGTEAFF. The CDR3 region has the DNA TGTGCCAGTAGTATAGGTGTCGCCCGGGGTACTGAAGCTTTCTTT.

J is TRBJ2-2 and V is TRBV11-2; 9 nucleotides line up with TRBD1. CDR1 SGHAT and CDR2 FQNNGV come from the germline V gene. With V trimmed by 5 bases and J by 6 bases, 16 bases remained unmatched. This CDR3 comprises 18 residues. Written as DNA, the CDR3 is TGTGCCAGCAGCCCAAACCCACCGGGACAGGGAGTGGCCGGGGAGCTGTTTTTT. It codes for CASSPNPPGQGVAGELFF.

The rearrangement joins TRBV2 to TRBJ1-1; no clear D gene. This CDR3 contains 12 residues. The germline V gene encodes CDR1 SNHLY and CDR2 FYNNEI. V was pared by 4 bases and J by 8 bases, with 11 bases between. Here the CDR3 reads CASSVKGSEAFF. CDR3 coding DNA: TGTGCCAGCAGTGTCAAAGGGTCGGAAGCTTTCTTT.

This chain links TRBV12-5 with TRBJ1-1; a weak D match, TRBD1 (5 bases). V lost 5 bases to trimming and J lost 1 base, with 20 bases between them. The germline V gene encodes CDR1 LGHNT and CDR2 FRNRAP. This CDR3 has 17 amino acids. CDR3 sequence (DNA): TGTGCTAGTGGTATGACTGGGGGAAAACATTCGAACACTGAAGCTTTCTTT. It specifies CASGMTGGKHSNTEAFF.

The J gene is TRBJ2-2, the V gene TRBV27; 10 bases align to TRBD2. Trimming at V came to 3 bases and at J to 7 bases, leaving 5 bases not matched to a gene. The germline CDR1 and CDR2 sequences are MNHEY and SMNVEV (reference sequence). This CDR3 spans 15 amino acids. DNA of the CDR3: TGTGCCAGCAGTTTGGCTAGCGGGAGAGTCGGGGAGCTGTTTTTT. Translation gives CASSLASGRVGELFF.

The chain carries TRBV6-1 and TRBJ2-5, with TRBD1 matching over 10 bases. After removal of 6 bases from V and 5 bases from J, the junction contained 9 bases not matched to a gene. The germline gives CDR1 MNHNS, CDR2 SASEGT. CDR3 length: 15 amino acids. CDR3 sequence reads: CASRDRGSIGETQYF. The CDR3 bases are TGTGCCAGCAGGGACAGGGGGTCGATCGGGGAGACCCAGTACTTC.

The rearrangement uses TRBV6-1 and TRBJ2-2, with D perhaps matching TRBD2 (6 bases). The CDR3 has 14 residues. Germline V lookup: CDR1 MNHNS, CDR2 SASEGT. Trimming left V 4 bases short and J 1 base short, with 7 bases between. This CDR3 is CASSGGVNTGELFF. The CDR3 nucleotides are TGTGCCAGCAGTGGCGGGGTGAACACCGGGGAGCTGTTTTTT.

This clone has more than one count but fewer than ten. This chain uses TRBV20-1 with TRBJ1-4, with 9 bases identical to TRBD1. Germline V gene lookup returns CDR1 DFQATT and CDR2 SNEGSKA (reference sequence). V shed 6 bases and J 17 bases; nucleotides not matched to a gene: 7. The CDR3 covers 10 residues. CDR3 in amino acids: CSASGQGLFF. The DNA of the CDR3 is TGCAGTGCGTCGGGACAGGGCTTATTTTTT.

The chain carries TRBV19 and TRBJ1-4; TRBD1 matches at 8 bases. The V and J ends lost 5 bases and 8 bases, in that order; junction bases with no gene match: 7. CDR1 is LNHDA, CDR2 SQIVND, per germline (reference sequence). This CDR3 is 14 amino acids long. CDR3 region: CASSEGQGGEKLFF. The CDR3 nucleotides read TGTGCCAGTAGTGAAGGACAGGGTGGAGAAAAACTGTTTTTT. Full variable domain (outside the CDR3, taken from reference TRBV19 and TRBJ1-4): DGGITQSPKYLFRKEGQNVTLSCEQNLNHDAMYWYRQDPGQGLRLIYYSQIVNDFQKGDIAEGYSVSREKKESFPLTVTSAQKNPTAFYLCASSEGQGGEKLFFGSGTQLSVL.

J is TRBJ1-2 and V is TRBV28; D gene uncertain. V lost 0 bases and J lost 4, with 21 bases in between. This CDR3 is 18 amino acids long. Germline lookup yields CDR1 MDHEN and CDR2 SYDVKM. Written as DNA, the CDR3 is TGTGCCAGCAGTTTATGGAATGCCCTTAGCTTAGGGCGCTATGGCTACACCTTC. It codes for CASSLWNALSLGRYGYTF.

The V call is TRBV18, the J call TRBJ1-1, with D unclear. The CDR3 has 17 residues. Between the trimmed V and J ends, which lost 0 bases and 5 bases, there was a span of 19 bases. Germline V gene data show CDR1 as KGHSH and CDR2 as LQKENI. CDR3 in DNA: TGTGCCAGCTCACCACCGCCCCTGTACACCTCGGGGACTGAAGCTTTCTTT. Its translation: CASSPPPLYTSGTEAFF.

The chain has TRBV7-2 and TRBJ1-5; tentative D call: TRBD1 (5 bases). The CDR3 loop spans 15 amino acids. V lost 6 bases and J lost 7, with 19 bases in between. Germline V CDR1 and CDR2: SGHTA, FQGNSA. The chain's CDR3 is CASRKWDGDGQPQHF. CDR3 DNA: TGTGCCAGCAGGAAATGGGACGGGGATGGACAGCCCCAGCATTTT. The whole variable domain, filled in from reference TRBV7-2 and TRBJ1-5, reads GAGVSQSPSNKVTEKGKDVELRCDPISGHTALYWYRQSLGQGLEFLIYFQGNSAPDKSGLPSDRFSAERTGGSVSTLTIQRTQQEDSAVYLCASRKWDGDGQPQHFGDGTRLSIL.

The gene calls are TRBV7-2 and TRBJ2-6; 9 bases match TRBD1. The V segment lost 5 bases and the J segment 0 bases; nucleotides outside the gene matches: 8. Germline V CDR1 and CDR2: SGHTA, FQGNSA. The length of the CDR3 is 18 residues. The chain's CDR3 is CASSPRTGAYSGANVLTF. The CDR3 DNA reads as TGTGCCAGCAGCCCCCGGACAGGGGCGTACTCTGGGGCCAACGTCCTGACTTTC. Supplemented by reference TRBV7-2 and TRBJ2-6, the full variable domain reads GAGVSQSPSNKVTEKGKDVELRCDPISGHTALYWYRQSLGQGLEFLIYFQGNSAPDKSGLPSDRFSAERTGGSVSTLTIQRTQQEDSAVYLCASSPRTGAYSGANVLTFGAGSRLTVL.

The chain recombines TRBV28 with TRBJ1-1; D is ambiguous. The CDR3 spans 15 residues. With 5 bases removed from V and 0 bases from J, the gap between germline ends came to 13 bases. Germline V gene lookup returns CDR1 MDHEN and CDR2 SYDVKM. Written as DNA, the CDR3 is TGTGCCAGCAGTCCGGCCGGCCTCATGAACACTGAAGCTTTCTTT. This translates into CASSPAGLMNTEAFF.

The chain combines TRBV6-6 with TRBJ1-5, with a possible D match to TRBD1 (5 bases). CDR1 and CDR2 from the germline V gene are MNHNY and SVGAGI (reference sequence). V was shortened by 6 bases and J by 1 base, with 7 bases between the two germline ends. The CDR3 consists of 13 residues. Written as DNA, the CDR3 is TGTGCCAGCAGGGGGGACAGCAATCAGCCCCAGCATTTT. Its protein is CASRGDSNQPQHF.

The V call is TRBV19, the J call TRBJ2-7; 7 nucleotides line up with TRBD1. The CDR3 covers 14 residues. CDR1 is LNHDA, CDR2 SQIVND, per germline (reference sequence). The J segment lost 3 bases and the V segment lost 2 bases, leaving 4 bases of the junction unmatched. CDR3 amino acids: CASSITGALYEQYF. CDR3 DNA: TGTGCCAGTAGTATAACAGGGGCGCTCTACGAGCAGTACTTC.

The rearrangement uses TRBV4-3 and TRBJ1-2, with a tentative D call TRBD1 (5 bases). In germline, CDR1 is LGHNA, CDR2 YSLEER. This CDR3 contains 14 residues. V was pared by 4 bases and J by 7 bases, with 16 bases between. The CDR3 sequence is CASSPRGAGFGYTF. The DNA for the CDR3 is TGCGCCAGCAGCCCTCGGGGTGCAGGGTTTGGCTACACCTTC.

The chain uses TRBV7-9 and TRBJ2-5, with unresolved D. Germline V gene lookup returns CDR1 SEHNR and CDR2 FQNEAQ (reference sequence). V lost 5 bases, J lost 1 base, and 14 bases lay in between. This CDR3 is built from 15 residues. CDR3 sequence: CASSRITVIQETQYF. The CDR3 DNA sequence: TGTGCCAGCAGCAGAATTACAGTGATCCAAGAGACCCAGTACTTC.

The chain combines TRBV2 with TRBJ1-5; D is perhaps TRBD1 (6 bases). The CDR3 runs to 15 residues. Germline loops: CDR1 SNHLY, CDR2 FYNNEI. Trimming removed 4 bases at V and 1 base at J, with 11 bases between. DNA for the CDR3: TGTGCCAGCAGTGCCCACAGGGCGAGCAATCAGCCCCAGCATTTT. Its protein is CASSAHRASNQPQHF.

The rearrangement links TRBV5-1 to TRBJ1-4, with unresolved D. V dropped 9 bases and J dropped 3 bases, with 12 bases sitting between them. Germline CDR1 reads SGHRS; CDR2 reads YFSETQ. This CDR3 has 13 amino acids. CDR3 protein: CATARSPNEKLFF. The CDR3 region has the DNA TGCGCCACCGCTCGGTCGCCTAATGAAAAACTGTTTTTT.